The 15 T cell receptor beta chains below were found in one sample sequenced in a study of T cell clones after liver transplantation. Assay: immunoSEQ multiplex PCR; the TCRdb copy retains only in-frame clones and omits some. Among about 75,000 clones, less than 90% were seen once, and the ten largest hold less than 2.5%. The sequencing here drew on CD4+ T cells from blood, taken roughly 48 months after liver transplant. These receptor sequences come from a human patient who received a liver transplant. Certain T cells may be donor cells from the graft.

This sequence joins TRBV2 and TRBJ2-3; TRBD2 aligns across 10 bases. The V and J ends lost 6 bases and 2 bases, in that order; junction bases with no gene match: 5. The CDR3 contains 15 residues. Germline lookup yields CDR1 SNHLY and CDR2 FYNNEI. As DNA, the CDR3 is TGTGCCAGCAGCCTACTAGCGGGGAACACAGATACGCAGTATTTT. Its protein is CASSLLAGNTDTQYF.

The rearrangement uses TRBV4-3 and TRBJ2-1; possibly TRBD1 or TRBD2 for D (5 bases each). V was pared by 0 bases and J by 6 bases, with 12 bases between. Germline CDR1 LGHNA, CDR2 YSLEER. The CDR3 length is 15 residues. CDR3 sequence reads: CASSQDTGRFNEQFF. The CDR3 DNA reads TGCGCCAGCAGCCAAGATACGGGACGTTTCAATGAGCAGTTCTTC.

This clone was observed a handful of times. The rearrangement joins TRBV5-1 to TRBJ1-4; D call uncertain. Between the trimmed V and J ends, which lost 2 bases and 10 bases, there was a span of 15 bases. The CDR3 loop spans 14 amino acids. Germline lookup yields CDR1 SGHRS and CDR2 YFSETQ. The CDR3: CASSFEGPPSKLFF. CDR3 sequence (DNA): TGCGCCAGCAGCTTCGAAGGGCCCCCATCAAAACTGTTTTTT.

The genes are TRBV28 and TRBJ2-1; TRBD2 matches 7 bases. The V segment lost 3 bases and the J segment 5 bases; nucleotides outside the gene matches: 7. Germline values: CDR1 MDHEN, CDR2 SYDVKM. This CDR3 has 15 amino acids. Written as DNA, the CDR3 is TGTGCCAGCAGTTTCGAGCGGGACCGTAACAATGAGCAGTTCTTC. This sequence encodes CASSFERDRNNEQFF.

The rearrangement joins TRBV5-4 to TRBJ2-7, with 8 bases identical to TRBD1. This CDR3 has 16 amino acids. V was clipped by 0 bases and J by 2 bases; unmatched bases: 7. The V gene's germline CDR1 is SGHNT and CDR2 YYREEE (reference sequence). This chain's CDR3 is CASSLGRTGSTYEQYF. CDR3 bases: TGTGCCAGCAGCTTGGGACGGACAGGGTCGACCTACGAGCAGTACTTC.

The J gene is TRBJ2-2, the V gene TRBV7-2, with D tentatively TRBD2 (6 bases). The CDR3 consists of 16 residues. From germline, CDR1 is SGHTA and CDR2 FQGNSA. Trimming left V 3 bases short and J 0 bases short, with 11 bases between. Here the CDR3 reads CASSFQPGANTGELFF. DNA of the CDR3: TGTGCCAGCAGCTTCCAGCCGGGAGCGAACACCGGGGAGCTGTTTTTT.

This chain links TRBV7-2 with TRBJ2-2, with 7 bases lining up with TRBD2. The V gene end was trimmed by 2 bases and the J gene end by 8 bases; junction bases not matched to a gene: 5. The V gene's germline CDR1 is SGHTA and CDR2 FQGNSA. The CDR3 covers 14 residues. CDR3 bases: TGTGCCAGCAGCTTACCCAGCGGGGTAGGGGAGCTGTTTTTT. This codes for CASSLPSGVGELFF.

The rearrangement joins TRBV12-5 to TRBJ2-7; TRBD1 is a possible D gene (6 bases). The CDR3 loop spans 12 amino acids. V lost 8 bases and J 0 bases, leaving 8 bases between the germline ends. CDR1 LGHNT and CDR2 FRNRAP come from the germline V gene. CDR3 region: CASLGASYEQYF. The CDR3 DNA is TGTGCTAGTCTGGGGGCCTCCTACGAGCAGTACTTC.

CDR3 bases: TGTGCCAGCAGCCTCTCTAGCGGGAGTGCGGCGTACACCGGGGAGCTGTTTTTT. It specifies CASSLSSGSAAYTGELFF. The rearrangement joins TRBV11-3 to TRBJ2-2, with 10 nucleotides matching TRBD2. V lost 5 bases and J lost 3; bases outside the gene matches: 12. Germline V gives CDR1 SGHNT, CDR2 YENEEA. This CDR3 contains 18 residues.

There are many counts of this clone. V usage is TRBV28 and J usage is TRBJ1-4, with a weak D call TRBD1 (5 bases). With 6 bases removed from V and 2 bases from J, the gap between germline ends came to 10 bases. The CDR3 spans 14 residues. Looked up from germline, CDR1 is MDHEN and CDR2 is SYDVKM. Written as DNA, the CDR3 is TGTGCCAGCAGAACAGGTGACACTAATGAAAAACTGTTTTTT. Translated, it gives CASRTGDTNEKLFF.

The V gene is TRBV6-5, the J gene TRBJ2-6, with no clear D. Germline V gene lookup returns CDR1 MNHEY and CDR2 SVGAGI. The CDR3 sequence is 14 residues long. V was shortened by 5 bases and J by 5 bases, with 10 bases between the two germline ends. The CDR3 spells CASSEDGRANVLTF. The CDR3 DNA sequence: TGTGCCAGCAGTGAGGACGGGCGGGCCAACGTCCTGACTTTC.

The chain links TRBV28 to TRBJ2-4; 13 nucleotides line up with TRBD2. Losses at the gene ends were 6 bases for V and 1 base for J; bases not matched to a gene: 12. The CDR3 contains 19 residues. In germline, CDR1 is MDHEN, CDR2 SYDVKM. The CDR3 nucleotides are TGTGCCAGCAGCACCACCTCAAGACTAGCGGGAGGCGCCAAAAACATTCAGTACTTC. Amino acid sequence: CASSTTSRLAGGAKNIQYF.

The genes are TRBV7-2 and TRBJ2-3; D unresolved. This CDR3 is 12 amino acids long. Germline V CDR1 and CDR2: SGHTA, FQGNSA. V dropped 1 base and J dropped 6 bases, with 5 bases sitting between them. The CDR3 here is CASSLDDDTQYF. CDR3 coding DNA: TGTGCCAGCAGCTTAGATGACGATACGCAGTATTTT.

The V call is TRBV6-5, the J call TRBJ1-3; D not certain. Trimming took 7 bases from V and 0 from J, leaving 7 bases between them. Germline values: CDR1 MNHEY, CDR2 SVGAGI. This CDR3 is built from 13 residues. The CDR3, as DNA: TGTGCCAGCATGAGGAACTCTGGAAACACCATATATTTT. Amino acids: CASMRNSGNTIYF.

The chain carries TRBV5-1 and TRBJ1-6; D perhaps matches TRBD1 (6 bases). Per germline, CDR1 SGHRS and CDR2 YFSETQ. The V gene lost 1 base and the J gene lost 5 bases, with 10 bases spanning the gap. The length of the CDR3 is 15 residues. In DNA, the CDR3 is TGCGCCAGCAGCTTGTCGGGGGCCAATAATTCACCCCTCCACTTT. It encodes CASSLSGANNSPLHF.